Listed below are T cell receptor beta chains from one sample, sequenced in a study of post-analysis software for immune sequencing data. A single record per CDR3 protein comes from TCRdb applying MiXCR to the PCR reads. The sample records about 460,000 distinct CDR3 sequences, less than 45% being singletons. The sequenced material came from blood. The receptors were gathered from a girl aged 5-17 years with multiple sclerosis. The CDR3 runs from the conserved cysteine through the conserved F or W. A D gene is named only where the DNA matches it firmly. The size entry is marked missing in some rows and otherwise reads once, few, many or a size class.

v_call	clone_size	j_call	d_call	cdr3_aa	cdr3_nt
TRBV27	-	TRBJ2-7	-	CASSDSEPLHEQYF	TGTGCCAGCAGCGACTCAGAACCTCTCCACGAGCAGTACTTC
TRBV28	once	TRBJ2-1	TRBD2	CASSYSGRVNEQFF	TGTGCCAGCAGTTATAGCGGGAGAGTTAATGAGCAGTTCTTC
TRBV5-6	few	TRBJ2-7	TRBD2	CASSSSAGGSYEQYF	TGTGCCAGCAGCTCCTCTGCGGGAGGCTCCTACGAGCAGTACTTC
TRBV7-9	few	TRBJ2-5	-	CASSVYRDGGETQYF	TGTGCCAGCAGCGTGTACCGGGACGGAGGGGAGACCCAGTACTTC
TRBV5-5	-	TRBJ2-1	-	CASSLPVYNEQFF	TGTGCCAGCAGCTTGCCGGTCTACAATGAGCAGTTCTTC
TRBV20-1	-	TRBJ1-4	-	CSATSTATNEKLFF	TGCAGTGCCACCTCGACAGCAACTAATGAAAAACTGTTTTTT
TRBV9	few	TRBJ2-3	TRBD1	CASSVMDRAFTDTQYF	TGTGCCAGCAGCGTTATGGACAGGGCGTTCACAGATACGCAGTATTTT
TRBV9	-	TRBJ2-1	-	CASSEMLWTNSYNEQFF	TGTGCCAGCAGCGAGATGCTTTGGACTAACTCCTACAATGAGCAGTTCTTC
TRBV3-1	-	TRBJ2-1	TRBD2	CASSQDRGASGNNEQFF	TGTGCCAGCAGCCAAGATCGAGGGGCTAGCGGAAACAATGAGCAGTTCTTC
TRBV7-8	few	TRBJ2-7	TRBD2	CASSPRGSAGVSYEQYF	TGTGCCAGCAGCCCACGGGGGTCAGCGGGAGTGTCGTACGAGCAGTACTTC
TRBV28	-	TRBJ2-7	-	CASIGRDSLYEQYF	TGTGCCAGCATTGGAAGGGACTCTTTATACGAGCAGTACTTC
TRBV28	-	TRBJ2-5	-	CASSPRLDQETQYF	TGTGCCAGCAGTCCCCGACTCGATCAAGAGACCCAGTACTTC
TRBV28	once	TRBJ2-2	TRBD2	CASSTRASGRGELFF	TGTGCCAGCAGTACGAGGGCTAGCGGGCGCGGGGAGCTGTTTTTT
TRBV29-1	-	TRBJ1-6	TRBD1	CSARGQDYNSPLHF	TGCAGCGCAAGGGGACAGGACTATAATTCACCCCTCCACTTT
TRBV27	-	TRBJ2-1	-	CATLYPSTHKGHNEQFF	TGTGCCACCCTGTACCCCTCCACACATAAAGGCCACAATGAGCAGTTCTTC
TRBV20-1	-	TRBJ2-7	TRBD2	CSAQGLASSEQYF	TGCAGTGCCCAAGGACTAGCGTCTTCCGAGCAGTACTTC
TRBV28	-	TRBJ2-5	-	CASSHRGPTIRQTQYF	TGTGCCAGCAGCCATAGGGGACCAACGATCAGACAGACCCAGTACTTC
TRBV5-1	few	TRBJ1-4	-	CASSLGSADNEKLFF	TGCGCCAGCAGCTTGGGGTCAGCCGATAATGAAAAACTGTTTTTT
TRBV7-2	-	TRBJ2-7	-	CASSLHREVREQYF	TGTGCCAGCAGCTTACACAGGGAGGTACGCGAGCAGTACTTC
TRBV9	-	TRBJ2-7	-	CASSVSGLSYEQYF	TGTGCCAGCAGCGTATCGGGACTTAGCTACGAGCAGTACTTC
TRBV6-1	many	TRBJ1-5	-	CASSETPDANQPQHF	TGTGCCAGCAGTGAAACTCCTGATGCGAACCAGCCCCAGCATTTT
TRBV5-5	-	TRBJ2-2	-	CASSWTAGTGELFF	TGTGCCAGCAGCTGGACCGCGGGGACCGGGGAGCTGTTTTTT
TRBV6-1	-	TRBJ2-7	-	CASSVRTRGSYEQYF	TGTGCCAGCAGTGTACGCACCCGGGGCTCCTACGAGCAGTACTTC
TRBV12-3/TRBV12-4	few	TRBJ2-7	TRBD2	CASNFGRAHEQYF	TGTGCCAGCAATTTCGGGAGGGCCCACGAGCAGTACTTC
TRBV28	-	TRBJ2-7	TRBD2	CASGNEQYF	TGCGCCAGCGGGAACGAGCAGTACTTC
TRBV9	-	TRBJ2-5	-	CASSVGHHQETQYF	TGTGCCAGCAGCGTGGGACACCACCAAGAGACCCAGTACTTC
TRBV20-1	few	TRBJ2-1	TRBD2	CSARDSAGTSSFDEQFF	TGCAGTGCTAGAGATTCCGCCGGGACTAGTTCTTTCGATGAGCAGTTCTTC
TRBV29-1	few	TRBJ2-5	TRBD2	CSVEGRREQYF	TGCAGCGTTGAGGGTCGGCGGGAGCAGTACTTC
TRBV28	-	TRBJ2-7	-	CASSLPTPWDEQYF	TGTGCCAGCAGTCTCCCGACACCTTGGGACGAGCAGTACTTC
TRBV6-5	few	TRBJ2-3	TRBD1	CASSFGQVSTDTQYF	TGTGCCAGCAGTTTCGGACAGGTTAGCACAGATACGCAGTATTTT
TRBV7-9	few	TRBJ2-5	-	CASSLQGSSQETQYF	TGTGCCAGCAGCCTACAAGGCTCCAGCCAAGAGACCCAGTACTTC
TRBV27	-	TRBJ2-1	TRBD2	CASTTGLAGTNEQFF	TGTGCCAGCACCACGGGACTAGCGGGGACTAATGAGCAGTTCTTC
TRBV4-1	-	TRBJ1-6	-	CASSQSQENSPLHF	TGCGCCAGCAGCCAGTCTCAGGAGAATTCACCCCTCCACTTT
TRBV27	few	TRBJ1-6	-	CASSTAGLALHF	TGTGCCAGCAGCACCGCGGGATTGGCCCTCCACTTT
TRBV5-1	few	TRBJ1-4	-	CASSLEYGTNEKLFF	TGCGCCAGCAGCTTGGAATATGGAACTAATGAAAAACTGTTTTTT
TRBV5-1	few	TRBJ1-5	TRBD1	CASSLTGESNQPQHF	TGCGCCAGCAGCTTGACAGGGGAGAGCAATCAGCCCCAGCATTTT
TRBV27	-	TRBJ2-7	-	CTSTSPPGEQYF	TGTACCAGCACCTCCCCTCCTGGGGAGCAGTACTTC
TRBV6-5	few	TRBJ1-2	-	CASSYSRGQTYGYTF	TGTGCCAGCAGTTACTCGAGGGGACAAACCTATGGCTACACCTTC
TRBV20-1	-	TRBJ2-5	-	CSARWGETQYF	TGCAGTGCTAGATGGGGGGAGACCCAGTACTTC
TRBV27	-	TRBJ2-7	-	CASSLSGLGSSPYEQYF	TGTGCCAGCAGTTTATCGGGTCTCGGGTCCTCCCCCTACGAGCAGTACTTC
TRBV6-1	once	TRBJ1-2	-	CASSEGMGDFSYGYTF	TGTGCCAGCAGTGAGGGTATGGGGGACTTTAGCTATGGCTACACCTTC
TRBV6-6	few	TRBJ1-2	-	CASSYSNRGSSGYTF	TGTGCCAGCAGTTACTCGAATCGGGGGAGTAGCGGCTACACCTTC
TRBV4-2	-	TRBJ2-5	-	CASSQLRTPKETQYF	TGTGCCAGCAGCCAACTACGTACGCCCAAAGAGACCCAGTACTTC
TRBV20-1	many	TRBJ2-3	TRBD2	CSARDIAGGDADTQYF	TGCAGTGCTAGAGATATAGCGGGAGGTGACGCAGATACGCAGTATTTT
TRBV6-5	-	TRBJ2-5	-	CASSNLMRGQETQYF	TGTGCCAGCAGCAACCTCATGAGGGGTCAAGAGACCCAGTACTTC
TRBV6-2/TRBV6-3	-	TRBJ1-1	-	CASSYGQLNTEAFF	TGTGCCAGCAGTTATGGACAGCTAAACACTGAAGCTTTCTTT
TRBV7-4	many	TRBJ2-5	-	CASSLRLALMRQYF	TGTGCCAGCAGCTTAAGGCTAGCGCTGATGCGGCAGTACTTC
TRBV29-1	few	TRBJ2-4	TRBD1	CSVEDQGERAKNIQYF	TGCAGCGTTGAAGATCAGGGGGAGAGGGCCAAAAACATTCAGTACTTC
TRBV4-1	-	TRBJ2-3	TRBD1	CASSQKDRPTDTQYF	TGCGCCAGCAGCCAAAAGGACAGGCCCACAGATACGCAGTATTTT